This is a list of T cell receptor beta chains from one sample in a study of T cell changes during pregnancy in multiple sclerosis. Generated by immunoSEQ multiplex PCR, the TCRdb table keeps only in-frame clones and is missing some. In the table there are more than 50,000 clones, around 90% of which are singletons. This specimen was peripheral blood, taken in the first trimester of pregnancy. These receptors were obtained from a female donor in good health, enrolled as a control in a pregnancy study. CDR3s include the opening cysteine and the closing phenylalanine or tryptophan. Each record gives: V gene, J gene, clone size, D gene, CDR3 protein, CDR3 DNA. The D gene is left open where the match is weak. Only some rows state a clone size, as once, few, many or a class for expanded clones.

TRBV18	TRBJ2-7	-	-	CASSRLVSDEQYF	TGTGCCAGCTCGCGACTAGTTTCCGACGAGCAGTACTTC
TRBV28	TRBJ2-1	-	-	CASSFAGDKGNEQFF	TGTGCCAGCAGTTTCGCCGGGGATAAGGGCAATGAGCAGTTCTTC
TRBV4-2	TRBJ1-3	-	-	CASSQDFRGNTIYF	TGTGCCAGCAGCCAAGATTTTCGGGGAAACACCATATATTTT
TRBV29-1	TRBJ1-2	-	-	CSVEVGARYGYTF	TGCAGCGTTGAGGTGGGGGCGCGGTATGGCTACACCTTC
TRBV20-1	TRBJ2-3	once	TRBD2	CSARASGGQYF	TGCAGTGCTAGAGCTTCGGGGGGGCAGTATTTT
TRBV5-6	TRBJ2-7	-	-	CASSAEQGPLSYEQYF	TGTGCCAGCAGCGCAGAACAGGGTCCCCTCTCCTACGAGCAGTACTTC
TRBV18	TRBJ1-2	-	TRBD1	CASSPSVGGTGVRDGYTF	TGTGCCAGCTCACCTTCGGTCGGGGGGACAGGGGTGAGAGATGGCTACACCTTC
TRBV2	TRBJ2-5	-	-	CASSKLASSTETQYF	TGTGCCAGCAGTAAGCTAGCGTCCAGTACGGAGACCCAGTACTTC
TRBV7-9	TRBJ1-2	-	-	CASSPDDFGGYTF	TGTGCCAGCAGCCCAGACGATTTCGGGGGCTACACCTTC
TRBV5-4	TRBJ1-2	-	-	CASSLDFSGDYGYTF	TGTGCCAGCAGCTTGGACTTCTCGGGGGACTATGGCTACACCTTC
TRBV5-1	TRBJ2-1	-	TRBD1	CASSPGTGVDEQFF	TGCGCCAGCAGCCCTGGGACAGGGGTCGATGAGCAGTTCTTC
TRBV5-8	TRBJ2-7	-	-	CASSPGGPYEQYF	TGTGCCAGCAGCCCAGGGGGGCCCTACGAGCAGTACTTC
TRBV11-3	TRBJ1-3	-	-	CASSSGIGNTIYF	TGTGCCAGCAGCTCGGGGATCGGAAACACCATATATTTT
TRBV2	TRBJ2-1	few	TRBD1	CASSGQGGSYNEQFF	TGTGCCAGCAGTGGACAGGGTGGGTCCTACAATGAGCAGTTCTTC
TRBV6-1	TRBJ2-4	-	-	CASSGLNIQYF	TGTGCCAGCAGTGGTCTTAATATTCAGTACTTC
TRBV28	TRBJ2-3	-	-	CASSQPGHRLSTDTQYF	TGTGCCAGCAGTCAACCGGGACACCGATTAAGCACAGATACGCAGTATTTT
TRBV7-9	TRBJ2-5	-	-	CASSIEETQYF	TGTGCCAGCAGCATTGAGGAGACCCAGTACTTC
TRBV6-5	TRBJ1-1	-	TRBD1	CASSYTGQGEAFF	TGTGCCAGCAGTTACACCGGACAGGGTGAAGCTTTCTTT
TRBV28	TRBJ2-1	-	TRBD2	CASSSAGVGYNEQFF	TGTGCCAGCAGTTCAGCGGGAGTGGGATACAATGAGCAGTTCTTC
TRBV2	TRBJ2-1	-	-	CASNERSPYNEQFF	TGTGCCAGCAATGAAAGAAGCCCTTACAATGAGCAGTTCTTC
TRBV5-4	TRBJ2-3	once	-	CASSLGWGASDTQYF	TGTGCCAGCAGCTTGGGTTGGGGAGCGTCAGATACGCAGTATTTT
TRBV10-3	TRBJ1-1	-	-	CAISDRGANTEAFF	TGTGCCATCAGTGACCGGGGGGCGAACACTGAAGCTTTCTTT
TRBV16	TRBJ1-2	-	TRBD1	CASSQDRESRGYTF	TGTGCCAGCAGCCAGGACAGGGAGAGTCGAGGCTACACCTTC
TRBV19	TRBJ2-3	-	TRBD2	CASSRSGKADTQYF	TGTGCCAGTAGTAGGAGCGGGAAGGCAGATACGCAGTATTTT
TRBV7-3	TRBJ2-1	-	TRBD2	CASSLSGRVNEQFF	TGTGCCAGCAGCTTAAGCGGGAGGGTGAATGAGCAGTTCTTC
TRBV11-2	TRBJ2-1	-	-	CASSLQPGYYNEQFF	TGTGCCAGCAGCCTCCAGCCGGGGTACTACAATGAGCAGTTCTTC
TRBV4-3	TRBJ2-5	-	-	CASSQGYMSYSETQYF	TGCGCCAGCAGCCAAGGTTATATGTCTTACTCAGAGACCCAGTACTTC
TRBV6-1	TRBJ1-1	-	-	CASRAGLMNTEAFF	TGTGCCAGCAGAGCTGGACTGATGAACACTGAAGCTTTCTTT
TRBV19	TRBJ2-3	-	-	CASSPYSTDTQYF	TGTGCCAGTAGTCCCTACAGCACAGATACGCAGTATTTT
TRBV19	TRBJ2-2	-	TRBD1	CASRRTGSTPGELFF	TGTGCCAGTAGGCGGACAGGGAGTACCCCCGGGGAGCTGTTTTTT
TRBV7-2	TRBJ2-1	-	-	CASSVRGPVPYNEQFF	TGTGCCAGCAGCGTCCGAGGTCCCGTCCCGTACAATGAGCAGTTCTTC
TRBV11-2	TRBJ2-5	-	-	CASSLGGRAGETQYF	TGTGCCAGCAGCTTAGGCGGCAGGGCGGGGGAGACCCAGTACTTC